This TCR beta chain originates from a study of T-cell reconstitution after alpha-beta-depleted transplantation in children. The study, taken as a whole, reports: One year post-transplant, T-cell counts and diversity were largely derived from T cells produced anew. Recipient T cells and thymic progenitors that survived gave rise to the high TCRbeta diversity observed at day 60 in some patients. Alpha-beta T cells about two months after transplant reportedly derived from several hundred expanded graft clones.

Unique molecular identifiers tagged the TCRbeta library. MiXCR, applied by TCRdb to the PCR reads, yields one record per CDR3 protein. In the table there are some 290,000 distinct CDR3 sequences, around 25% of which are singletons. With regard to this clonotype: What it binds is unknown.

The CDR3 consists of 14 residues. CDR1 MGHRA and CDR2 YSYEKL come from the germline V gene. V lost 3 bases to trimming and J lost 6 bases; unmatched junction nucleotides: 5. Sequenced material: PBMCs, mostly from graft donor cells, taken 180 days after TCRalphabeta/CD19-depleted stem cell transplant. The rearrangement joins TRBV4-1 to TRBJ2-4, with 7 bases lining up with TRBD1. The TCR originated in a male patient younger than 18 who had a stem cell transplant for acute lymphoblastic leukemia, so the T cells may come from the graft donor. CDR3 residues: CASSHTGAGNIQYF. For the CDR3, the DNA is TGCGCCAGCAGCCACACAGGGGCGGGAAACATTCAGTACTTC.